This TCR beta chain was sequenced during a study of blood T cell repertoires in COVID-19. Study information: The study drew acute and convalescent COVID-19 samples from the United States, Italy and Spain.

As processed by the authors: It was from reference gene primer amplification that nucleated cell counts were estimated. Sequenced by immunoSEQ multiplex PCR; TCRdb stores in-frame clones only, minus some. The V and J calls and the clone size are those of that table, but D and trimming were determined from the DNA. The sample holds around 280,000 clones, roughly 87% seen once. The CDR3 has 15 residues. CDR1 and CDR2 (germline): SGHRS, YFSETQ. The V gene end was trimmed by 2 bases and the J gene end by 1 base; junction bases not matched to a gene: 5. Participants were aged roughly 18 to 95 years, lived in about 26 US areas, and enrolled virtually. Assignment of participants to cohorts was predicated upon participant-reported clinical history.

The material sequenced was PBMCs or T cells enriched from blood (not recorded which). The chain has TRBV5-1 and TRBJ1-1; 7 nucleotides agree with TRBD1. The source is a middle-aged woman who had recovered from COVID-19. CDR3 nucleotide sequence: TGCGCCAGCAGCTTATCCGGGACAGAGAACACTGAAGCTTTCTTT. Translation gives CASSLSGTENTEAFF.